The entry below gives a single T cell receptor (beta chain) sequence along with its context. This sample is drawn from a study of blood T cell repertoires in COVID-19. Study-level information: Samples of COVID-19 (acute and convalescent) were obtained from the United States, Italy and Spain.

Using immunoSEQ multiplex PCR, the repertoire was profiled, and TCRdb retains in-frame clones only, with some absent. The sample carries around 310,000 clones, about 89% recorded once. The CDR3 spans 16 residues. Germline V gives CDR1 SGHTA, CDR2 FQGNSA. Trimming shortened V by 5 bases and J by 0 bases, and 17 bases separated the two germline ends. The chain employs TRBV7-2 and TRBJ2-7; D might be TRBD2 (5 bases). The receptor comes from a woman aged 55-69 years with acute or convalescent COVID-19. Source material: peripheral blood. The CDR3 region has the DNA TGTGCCAGCAGCCCCCGCGGAGGAGGTCACTCCTACGAGCAGTACTTC. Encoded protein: CASSPRGGGHSYEQYF. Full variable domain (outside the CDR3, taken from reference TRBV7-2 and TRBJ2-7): GAGVSQSPSNKVTEKGKDVELRCDPISGHTALYWYRQSLGQGLEFLIYFQGNSAPDKSGLPSDRFSAERTGGSVSTLTIQRTQQEDSAVYLCASSPRGGGHSYEQYFGPGTRLTVT.